This passage covers 20 T cell receptor beta chains from one sample sequenced in a study of identical twins. TCRdb redid the calling of the 5' RACE reads with MiXCR, one entry per CDR3 protein. The table shows some 660,000 distinct CDR3 sequences, with around 8.3% occurring only once. The sample was also reused in another study, on yellow fever vaccine responses in identical twins.

The specimen was PBMCs. The receptors shown here come from a woman under 30 in good health.

There are a few counts of this clonotype. The genes are TRBV5-5 and TRBJ1-5, with D perhaps matching TRBD1 (6 bases). The CDR3 is 15 residues long. V lost 0 bases to trimming and J lost 6 bases, with 13 bases between them. Per germline, CDR1 SGHKS and CDR2 YYEKEE (reference sequence). CDR3 coding DNA: TGTGCCAGCAGCTTGGAGGGGGGGGTGAGTCAGCCCCAGCATTTT. Its translation: CASSLEGGVSQPQHF. Together with reference TRBV5-5 and TRBJ1-5, the CDR3 gives the full variable domain: DAGVTQSPTHLIKTRGQQVTLRCSPISGHKSVSWYQQVLGQGPQFIFQYYEKEERGRGNFPDRFSARQFPNYSSELNVNALLLGDSALYLCASSLEGGVSQPQHFGDGTRLSIL.

This clonotype was detected ten times or more. The rearrangement links TRBV7-9 to TRBJ1-5, with D uncertain. Deletions cut 2 bases from V and 5 bases from J, with 4 bases between. CDR1 and CDR2 (germline): SEHNR, FQNEAQ (reference sequence). CDR3 length: 12 residues. The CDR3 reads CASSLRDQPQHF. The CDR3 DNA sequence: TGTGCCAGCAGCTTACGAGATCAGCCCCAGCATTTT.

The gene calls are TRBV27 and TRBJ2-1; 14 bases align to TRBD2. The germline V gene encodes CDR1 MNHEY and CDR2 SMNVEV (reference sequence). The CDR3 consists of 14 residues. Losses at the gene ends were 7 bases for V and 9 bases for J; bases not matched to a gene: 5. For the CDR3, the DNA is TGTGCCAGCACGACTAGCGGGAGGGGCGGTGAGCAGTTCTTC. Translated, it gives CASTTSGRGGEQFF.

The table lists this clonotype with many counts. The chain couples TRBV5-1 to TRBJ2-3; either TRBD1 or TRBD2 may fit D (6 bases each). The V end lost 0 bases, the J end lost 6 bases, and 14 bases lay between the germline ends. The germline CDR1 and CDR2 sequences are SGHRS and YFSETQ. This CDR3 region has 15 residues. In DNA, the CDR3 is TGCGCCAGCAGCTTGGTACGGGGGCCGTTTGATACGCAGTATTTT. Its protein product is CASSLVRGPFDTQYF.

This clonotype was observed a handful of times. This chain connects TRBV6-5 to TRBJ2-1; no definite D call. This CDR3 spans 14 amino acids. Trimming cost V 1 base and J 8 bases, with 12 bases left between them. Germline assignment: CDR1 MNHEY and CDR2 SVGAGI. Here the CDR3 DNA reads TGTGCCAGCAGTTACTGGGCGATTCGGGATGAGCAGTTCTTC. It yields the protein CASSYWAIRDEQFF.

The chain recombines TRBV12-3 or TRBV12-4 with TRBJ1-1, with 7 bases fitting TRBD1. V trimming: 5 bases; J trimming: 3 bases; junction bases outside the gene matches: 9. The CDR3 contains 15 residues. CDR3 sequence (DNA): TGTGCCAGCAGTAAGACAGGGAGGAAGGACACTGAAGCTTTCTTT. Its translation is CASSKTGRKDTEAFF.

A word on this clonotype: A much larger clone lies one base from this, so it may be a read error. This sequence joins TRBV6-2 or TRBV6-3 and TRBJ2-6, with no clear D. There are 11 residues in the CDR3. V lost 11 bases to trimming and J lost 2 bases, with 4 bases between them. Germline-derived CDR1 and CDR2 are MNHEY and SVGEGT. CDR3 DNA sequence: TGTGCCCGCACTGGGGCCAACGTCCTGACTTTC. Translation: CARTGANVLTF.

The table lists this clonotype with many counts. The V gene is TRBV12-3 or TRBV12-4, the J gene TRBJ2-3; D is perhaps TRBD1 (5 bases). The CDR3 covers 15 residues. V was clipped by 3 bases and J by 2 bases, with 12 bases between them. The CDR3, as DNA: TGTGCCAGCAGTTTGGAGCAGGGTGTCACAGATACGCAGTATTTT. Protein sequence: CASSLEQGVTDTQYF.

The chain joins TRBV29-1 to TRBJ2-1; maybe TRBD2 (6 bases). The CDR3 is 14 amino acids. Trimming removed 4 bases from V and 7 bases from J, with 17 bases in between. CDR1 and CDR2 from the germline V gene are SQVTM and ANQGSEA. CDR3 nucleotides: TGCAGCGTTGGGGGGAGGACCCACAGGAATGAGCAGTTCTTC. It encodes CSVGGRTHRNEQFF.

This chain links TRBV7-9 with TRBJ2-7; D might be TRBD2 (7 bases). CDR1 is SEHNR and CDR2 is FQNEAQ in the germline V gene (reference sequence). V lost 2 bases and J lost 9, with 17 bases in between. The CDR3 spans 14 residues. Written as DNA, the CDR3 is TGTGCCAGCAGCTTATGGGGGGGCGGTCCGGCGCAGTACTTC. This encodes CASSLWGGGPAQYF.

There are a few counts of this clonotype. DNA of the CDR3: TGTGCCAGCAGGAAGACAGGGAGGGGTACTGAAGCTTTCTTT. Its protein product is CASRKTGRGTEAFF. The genes are TRBV6-1 and TRBJ1-1; 7 bases line up with TRBD1. The length of the CDR3 is 14 residues. The V segment lost 6 bases and the J segment 5 bases; nucleotides outside the gene matches: 9. Germline values: CDR1 MNHNS, CDR2 SASEGT.

This clonotype was observed a few times. The V and J genes are TRBV4-3 and TRBJ2-1, with a weak D call TRBD2 (6 bases). Germline assignment: CDR1 LGHNA and CDR2 YSLEER. CDR3 length: 15 residues. Trimming stripped 4 bases from V and 12 bases from J, with 22 bases between. The CDR3 DNA is TGCGCCAGCAGCCCAACCGGGACTGGAGCTCTCGGGCAGTTCTTC. This codes for CASSPTGTGALGQFF.

In this sample, this clonotype turned up many times. CDR3 nucleotides: TGTGCCAGCAGCTTCCCGGGACAGGGCTCACCCCTCCACTTT. Translation gives CASSFPGQGSPLHF. The chain joins TRBV7-9 to TRBJ1-6, with 9 bases that match TRBD1. J was trimmed by 10 bases and V by 3 bases; bases with no gene match: 4. The CDR3 contains 14 residues. The germline V gene has CDR1 SEHNR and CDR2 FQNEAQ (reference sequence).

This clonotype was counted a few times. The V gene is TRBV29-1, the J gene TRBJ2-7, with 8 bases that match TRBD1. With V trimmed by 5 bases and J by 7 bases, 7 bases remained unmatched. Germline CDR1 reads SQVTM; CDR2 reads ANQGSEA. The CDR3 is 12 residues long. The CDR3 here is CSVYHRDREQYF. CDR3 sequence (DNA): TGCAGCGTTTATCACCGGGACAGGGAGCAGTACTTC.

This sequence joins TRBV3-1 and TRBJ2-7, with 9 nucleotides matching TRBD1. CDR3 length: 14 residues. J gave up 3 bases and V 6 bases, and 6 bases lay outside the gene matches. The germline V gene encodes CDR1 LGHDT and CDR2 YNNKEL (reference sequence). The CDR3 sequence: CASSTGGFDYEQYF. The CDR3 DNA sequence: TGTGCCAGCAGTACAGGGGGCTTTGACTACGAGCAGTACTTC.

This clonotype was counted many times. The chain is built from TRBV12-3 or TRBV12-4 and TRBJ2-3, with 13 bases aligning to TRBD2. V was pared by 6 bases and J by 9 bases, with 9 bases of the junction left unmatched. The CDR3 has 15 amino acids. The CDR3 coding sequence is TGTGCCAGCAGCCGAGGACTAGCGGGAGCCCGGACGCAGTATTTT. Translated: CASSRGLAGARTQYF.

Here the CDR3 DNA reads TGCGCCAGCAGGGACAGTGGCTCCGAGCAGTACTTC. Translation: CASRDSGSEQYF. The chain couples TRBV10-2 to TRBJ2-7; possible D gene TRBD1, 6 bases. This CDR3 has 12 residues. V gave up 6 bases and J gave up 6 bases, with 12 bases separating them. Per the germline V gene, CDR1 is WSHSY and CDR2 is SAAADI.

V usage is TRBV10-3 and J usage is TRBJ1-1, with no clear D. Trimming removed 3 bases at V and 3 bases at J, with 11 bases between. This CDR3 has 14 amino acids. CDR1 ENHRY and CDR2 SYGVKD come from the germline V gene. CDR3 residues: CAISDLGIDTEAFF. The CDR3 DNA follows: TGTGCCATCAGTGACTTGGGGATCGACACTGAAGCTTTCTTT.

This clonotype was seen many times. DNA for the CDR3: TGCGCCAGCAGCCTTAGACCCGTTCCTGTCTATGGCTACACCTTC. Translating gives CASSLRPVPVYGYTF. This chain connects TRBV5-1 to TRBJ1-2; D is uncertain. The CDR3 runs to 15 residues. Between the trimmed V and J ends, which lost 4 bases and 4 bases, there was a span of 17 bases. CDR1 is SGHRS, CDR2 YFSETQ, per germline.

This sequence joins TRBV20-1 and TRBJ2-1; TRBD2 is a possible D gene (6 bases). The V and J ends lost 3 bases and 0 bases respectively, with 15 bases between them. The V gene's germline CDR1 is DFQATT and CDR2 SNEGSKA (reference sequence). The CDR3 has 16 amino acids. Here the CDR3 DNA reads TGCAGTGCTAGGACCGCGGGGTGGCGCTCCTACAATGAGCAGTTCTTC. The encoded protein is CSARTAGWRSYNEQFF.